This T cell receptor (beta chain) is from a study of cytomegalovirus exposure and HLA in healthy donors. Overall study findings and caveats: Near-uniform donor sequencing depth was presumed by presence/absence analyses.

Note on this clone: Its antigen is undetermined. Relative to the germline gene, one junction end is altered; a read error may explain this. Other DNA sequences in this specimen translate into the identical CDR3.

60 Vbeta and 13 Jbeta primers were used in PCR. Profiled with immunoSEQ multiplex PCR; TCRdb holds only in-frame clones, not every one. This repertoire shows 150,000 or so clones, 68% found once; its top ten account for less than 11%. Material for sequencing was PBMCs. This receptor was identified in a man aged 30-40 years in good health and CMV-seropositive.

The CDR3 bases are TGTGCCAGTAGCGAGGGGACAGGGGTAAACATTCAGTACTTC. Translation gives CASSEGTGVNIQYF. The chain combines TRBV9 with TRBJ2-4, with 10 bases aligning to TRBD1. CDR1 is SGDLS and CDR2 is YYNGEE in the germline V gene. The CDR3 extends over 14 amino acids.